These 9 T cell receptor beta chains share one sample of origin, sequenced in a study of blood T cell repertoires in COVID-19. Generated by immunoSEQ multiplex PCR, the TCRdb table keeps only in-frame clones and is missing some. The sample holds approximately 470,000 clones; 87% are singletons and the top ten take 0.7%. The sample taken for sequencing was PBMCs or T cells enriched from blood (not recorded which). The receptors shown here come from a woman aged 18-30 years who had recovered from COVID-19.

This clone was counted between two and nine times. The V and J genes are TRBV14 and TRBJ2-3, with 13 nucleotides matching TRBD2. This CDR3 spans 18 amino acids. The ends lost 4 bases at V and 3 bases at J; junction bases unmatched: 10. Germline V gene data show CDR1 as SGHDN and CDR2 as FVKESK. The DNA of the CDR3 is TGTGCCAGCAGCCGGATCTACTCGGGACTAGCGGGGACAGATACGCAGTATTTT. The encoded protein is CASSRIYSGLAGTDTQYF.

This chain joins TRBV6-5 and TRBJ1-3, with TRBD1 matching 11 bases. V lost 6 bases and J lost 4; bases outside the gene matches: 5. Germline V gene data show CDR1 as MNHEY and CDR2 as SVGAGI. The CDR3 extends over 15 amino acids. Here the CDR3 reads CASSGQGARGNTIYF. The CDR3 DNA is TGTGCCAGCAGCGGACAGGGGGCGCGGGGAAACACCATATATTTT.

This sequence joins TRBV18 and TRBJ1-1; TRBD1 is a possible D gene (5 bases). V was cut by 6 bases and J by 8 bases, with 13 bases left in between. Germline V gene data show CDR1 as KGHSH and CDR2 as LQKENI. CDR3 length equals 12 residues. The CDR3 coding sequence is TGTGCCAGCTCGTTCGGGGGGTCGGAAGCTTTCTTT. It specifies CASSFGGSEAFF.

The J gene is TRBJ2-7, the V gene TRBV6-5; D perhaps matches TRBD2 (6 bases). Trimming left V 2 bases short and J 3 bases short, with 8 bases between. The CDR3 is 13 residues long. Germline V CDR1 and CDR2: MNHEY, SVGAGI. CDR3 sequence: CASSYHGSYEQYF. Written as DNA, the CDR3 is TGTGCCAGCAGTTACCACGGGAGCTACGAGCAGTACTTC.

The rearrangement joins TRBV12-5 to TRBJ2-5; 13 positions match TRBD2. The germline V gene encodes CDR1 LGHNT and CDR2 FRNRAP. V dropped 4 bases and J dropped 5; count of bases not matched to a gene: 10. This CDR3 region has 17 residues. CDR3 nucleotide sequence: TGTGCTAGTGGTTCATCACTAGCGGGGGGGGTTAGGGAGACCCAGTACTTC. The encoded protein is CASGSSLAGGVRETQYF.

The chain couples TRBV27 to TRBJ2-7, with a weak D call TRBD1 (7 bases). The CDR3 is 17 amino acids. CDR1 and CDR2 from the germline V gene are MNHEY and SMNVEV (reference sequence). Trimming took off 4 bases at V and 2 bases at J, with 21 bases between the two ends. This CDR3 reads CASSSFWGRGAPYEQYF. DNA for the CDR3: TGTGCCAGCAGTTCCTTCTGGGGCAGGGGGGCTCCCTACGAGCAGTACTTC.

V is TRBV12-3 or TRBV12-4 and J is TRBJ1-2; possibly TRBD1 for D (6 bases). This CDR3 is built from 11 residues. Trimming pared 6 bases from V and 9 bases from J, leaving 11 bases between. The CDR3 region has the DNA TGTGCCAGCAGACTTGGACAGCGCTACACCTTC. Protein: CASRLGQRYTF.

This chain links TRBV9 with TRBJ2-3; TRBD1 matches 8 bases. CDR1 is SGDLS and CDR2 is YYNGEE in the germline V gene. The junction had 4 bases not matched to a gene; V was cut back by 1 base and J by 3 bases. This CDR3 is built from 15 residues. In DNA form, the CDR3 reads TGTGCCAGCAGCGTAATAACAGGGGGGACAGATACGCAGTATTTT. Its translation is CASSVITGGTDTQYF.

The V call is TRBV19, the J call TRBJ2-7, with 7 bases identical to TRBD1. V trimming: 10 bases; J trimming: 5 bases; junction bases outside the gene matches: 14. CDR3 size: 14 residues. Germline V gene sequence: CDR1 LNHDA, CDR2 SQIVND (reference sequence). The CDR3 sequence: CAIPSGNRGNEQYF. CDR3 nucleotide sequence: TGTGCCATCCCCTCCGGTAACAGGGGCAACGAGCAGTACTTC.